A single sample is the source of the 22 T cell receptor beta chains below, sequenced in a study of blood T cell repertoires in COVID-19. The protocol was immunoSEQ multiplex PCR, while the TCRdb copy is restricted to in-frame clones and leaves out a portion. The data contain 120,000 to 150,000 clones, less than 90% of them singletons. Sequencing was done on a sample of peripheral blood. These receptors were obtained from a human donor in a cohort sampled during active COVID-19.

The chain is built from TRBV7-2 and TRBJ1-6, with no clear D. The CDR3 has 13 amino acids. Germline loops: CDR1 SGHTA, CDR2 FQGNSA. V lost 5 bases and J 14 bases, leaving 16 bases between the germline ends. The CDR3 DNA sequence: TGTGCCAGCAGCCCCCGGGTTAAGTACACCCTCCACTTT. Translated: CASSPRVKYTLHF.

V and J are TRBV6-5 and TRBJ2-7, with 11 nucleotides matching TRBD1. Trimming cost V 6 bases and J 2 bases; bases outside gene matches: 6. CDR1 and CDR2 from the germline V gene are MNHEY and SVGAGI. The CDR3 is 15 residues long. The CDR3 reads CASREGQGGTYEQYF. The CDR3 nucleotides are TGTGCCAGCAGGGAGGGACAGGGGGGAACCTACGAGCAGTACTTC.

This clone appeared once. The rearrangement joins TRBV27 to TRBJ1-4; 7 nucleotides line up with TRBD1. The J segment lost 4 bases and the V segment lost 5 bases, leaving 7 bases of the junction unmatched. Per the germline V gene, CDR1 is MNHEY and CDR2 is SMNVEV (reference sequence). CDR3 length: 15 residues. This CDR3 reads CASSPAGQFNEKLFF. The CDR3 DNA reads TGTGCCAGCAGTCCCGCGGGACAGTTTAATGAAAAACTGTTTTTT.

The V call is TRBV7-8, the J call TRBJ2-5; D is ambiguous. V lost 3 bases and J lost 0, with 8 bases in between. The CDR3 has 14 residues. The germline gives CDR1 SGHVS, CDR2 FQNEAQ. The CDR3 DNA reads as TGTGCCAGCAGCTTCTCTCTGTACCAAGAGACCCAGTACTTC. Protein: CASSFSLYQETQYF.

The rearrangement uses TRBV4-3 and TRBJ2-1, with 12 bases that match TRBD2. J lost 0 bases, V lost 3 bases, and 15 bases had no gene match. Germline V gives CDR1 LGHNA, CDR2 YSLEER. The CDR3 is 21 residues long. The CDR3 sequence is CASSHFVPTSGGPSSYNEQFF. The CDR3 DNA follows: TGCGCCAGCAGCCACTTTGTGCCCACTAGCGGGGGGCCTAGCTCCTACAATGAGCAGTTCTTC.

V gene TRBV2 combines with J gene TRBJ2-1; D is undetermined. V was clipped by 2 bases and J by 1 base, with 9 bases between them. The CDR3 extends over 15 amino acids. CDR1 is SNHLY, CDR2 FYNNEI, per germline. The DNA for the CDR3 is TGTGCCAGCAGTGAATCGAGCATTTCCTACAATGAGCAGTTCTTC. It is translated as CASSESSISYNEQFF.

The table lists this clone with a few counts. The gene calls are TRBV14 and TRBJ2-2; possible D gene TRBD2, 5 bases. The CDR3 is 14 residues long. Germline loops: CDR1 SGHDN, CDR2 FVKESK. V dropped 4 bases and J dropped 6 bases, with 12 bases sitting between them. In DNA form, the CDR3 reads TGTGCCAGCAGCCGCATCGGGATTGCCGGGGAGCTGTTTTTT. The encoded protein is CASSRIGIAGELFF.

This clone was seen a handful of times. The rearrangement joins TRBV3-1 (or the pseudogene TRBV3-2) to TRBJ1-3; the D is unclear. There are 16 residues in the CDR3. Per germline, CDR1 LGHDT and CDR2 YNNKEL (reference sequence). The V end lost 4 bases, the J end lost 0 bases, and 13 bases lay between the germline ends. CDR3: CASSLPGTSSGNTIYF. The CDR3 bases are TGTGCCAGCAGCCTTCCTGGTACCAGCTCTGGAAACACCATATATTTT.

This clone was recorded a few times. The chain recombines TRBV20-1 with TRBJ1-2, with D uncertain. The germline CDR1 and CDR2 sequences are DFQATT and SNEGSKA (reference sequence). The CDR3 is 10 residues long. The DNA of the CDR3 is TGCAGCCCGGCCGGGGAAGGCTACACCTTC. Its protein product is CSPAGEGYTF.

This chain links TRBV2 with TRBJ2-2; D gene unclear. Per the germline V gene, CDR1 is SNHLY and CDR2 is FYNNEI. The V end lost 4 bases, the J end lost 0 bases, and 9 bases lay between the germline ends. The CDR3 is made up of 15 amino acids. DNA for the CDR3: TGTGCCAGCAGTGGCCCCAGTCCGAACACCGGGGAGCTGTTTTTT. It translates to CASSGPSPNTGELFF.

There are a few counts of this clone. The V gene is TRBV24-1, the J gene TRBJ2-2; D not certain. The V end was cut by 4 bases, the J end by 6 bases, with 11 bases between. Germline V gene lookup returns CDR1 KGHDR and CDR2 SFDVKD. This CDR3 has 14 amino acids. The CDR3, as DNA: TGTGCCACCAGTGACCCGCGGTCGGCCGGGGAGCTGTTTTTT. Its translation: CATSDPRSAGELFF.

This chain links TRBV6-6 with TRBJ1-4; 10 bases fit TRBD1. After removal of 6 bases from V and 7 bases from J, the junction contained 8 bases not matched to a gene. The germline V gene encodes CDR1 MNHNY and CDR2 SVGAGI (reference sequence). The CDR3 totals 15 residues. In nucleotides, the CDR3 is TGTGCCAGCAGCCCGGGACAGGGGAGTGGTGAAAAACTGTTTTTT. Its protein is CASSPGQGSGEKLFF.

The chain's CDR3 is CASSPPGGTGGYEQYF. Here the CDR3 DNA reads TGTGCCAGCAGCCCTCCCGGAGGGACGGGGGGCTACGAGCAGTACTTC. This chain connects TRBV9 to TRBJ2-7; 7 nucleotides match TRBD2. The CDR3 is 16 amino acids. The ends lost 4 bases at V and 3 bases at J; junction bases unmatched: 13. Germline V gives CDR1 SGDLS, CDR2 YYNGEE.

The chain recombines TRBV6-4 with TRBJ2-3; 7 nucleotides line up with TRBD1. Unmatched junction bases numbered 3, after V lost 5 bases and J lost 4 bases. Germline-derived CDR1 and CDR2 are MRHNA and SNTAGT. The CDR3 loop spans 13 amino acids. CDR3 in DNA: TGTGCCAGCAGTCACGGACAGGCAGATACGCAGTATTTT. Protein product: CASSHGQADTQYF.

V and J are TRBV10-3 and TRBJ2-7; 7 nucleotides line up with TRBD1. CDR3 length: 14 amino acids. The germline V gene encodes CDR1 ENHRY and CDR2 SYGVKD. J was trimmed by 5 bases and V by 6 bases; bases with no gene match: 10. In DNA, the CDR3 is TGTGCCATCAGCAACGTGGACAGGCTTGACGAGCAGTACTTC. Translating gives CAISNVDRLDEQYF.

The rearrangement uses TRBV5-1 and TRBJ2-2; the match to TRBD1 covers 8 bases. The CDR3 length is 15 residues. With V trimmed by 2 bases and J by 7 bases, 7 bases remained unmatched. Germline V CDR1 and CDR2: SGHRS, YFSETQ. CDR3 nucleotide sequence: TGCGCCAGCAGCTTATGGACAGGGTTGAACGGGGAGCTGTTTTTT. It yields the protein CASSLWTGLNGELFF.

The chain employs TRBV24-1 and TRBJ2-1, with 9 bases aligning to TRBD1. The CDR3 loop spans 17 amino acids. Germline V CDR1 and CDR2: KGHDR, SFDVKD. V lost 3 bases and J lost 2; bases outside the gene matches: 7. Here the CDR3 reads CATSDTGGDRAYNEQFF. In DNA form, the CDR3 reads TGTGCCACCAGTGATACCGGAGGGGACAGGGCCTACAATGAGCAGTTCTTC.

The V call is TRBV28, the J call TRBJ1-1; TRBD1 is a possible D gene (6 bases). The germline gives CDR1 MDHEN, CDR2 SYDVKM. This CDR3 has 14 residues. V was shortened by 5 bases and J by 0 bases, with 10 bases between the two germline ends. The CDR3 is CASSRGGMNTEAFF. Written as DNA, the CDR3 is TGTGCCAGCAGTAGGGGGGGCATGAACACTGAAGCTTTCTTT.

V is TRBV4-3 and J is TRBJ1-6; tentatively, D is TRBD1 (5 bases). Germline V gene lookup returns CDR1 LGHNA and CDR2 YSLEER. V was pared by 4 bases and J by 2 bases, with 6 bases between. This CDR3 has 14 residues. The CDR3 reads CASSPGPYNSPLHF. For the CDR3, the DNA is TGCGCCAGCAGCCCAGGGCCCTATAATTCACCCCTCCACTTT.

The rearrangement joins TRBV30 to TRBJ1-1, with D possibly TRBD1 on 5 matching bases. V dropped 3 bases and J dropped 4 bases, with 12 bases sitting between them. This CDR3 is 13 amino acids long. Germline CDR1 and CDR2: GTSNPN and SVGIG (reference sequence). CDR3 bases: TGTGCCTGGAGCCTCGGAGGGGCCACTGAAGCTTTCTTT. Translating gives CAWSLGGATEAFF. Variable domain in full (rest from reference TRBV30 and TRBJ1-1): SQTIHQWPATLVQPVGSPLSLECTVEGTSNPNLYWYRQAAGRGLQLLFYSVGIGQISSEVPQNLSASRPQDRQFILSSKKLLLSDSGFYLCAWSLGGATEAFFGQGTRLTVV.

This clone was counted a single time. The rearrangement joins TRBV5-6 to TRBJ2-7, with a tentative D call TRBD2 (7 bases). This CDR3 has 16 amino acids. Deletions cut 6 bases from V and 4 bases from J, with 23 bases between. Germline values: CDR1 SGHDT, CDR2 YYEEEE. For the CDR3, the DNA is TGTGCCAGCACCCTGGGGGCTAGCGGAATCCGATACGAGCAGTACTTC. Residues: CASTLGASGIRYEQYF.

The chain combines TRBV19 with TRBJ1-2; 10 bases fit TRBD1. Unmatched junction bases numbered 5, after V lost 8 bases and J lost 2 bases. The V gene's germline CDR1 is LNHDA and CDR2 SQIVND (reference sequence). CDR3 size: 14 residues. As DNA, the CDR3 is TGTGCCAGTGCCTCGGGACAGGGGAACTATGGCTACACCTTC. This translates into CASASGQGNYGYTF.